This TCR beta chain was captured by sequencing in a study of CD8 T cells in ankylosing spondylitis. The study's findings and limits: Reports say disease-linked clones showed up significantly more in matched ankylosing spondylitis synovial fluid. For ankylosing spondylitis blood, a TCR beta motif of under 10 highly homologous variants appeared characteristic.

This clonotype was seen only a few times. Its specificity is not known. TCR beta libraries were made by quantitative 5'-RACE with molecular barcodes. In TCRdb, the 5' RACE reads were re-called with MiXCR into one record per CDR3 protein. The data show 100,000 to 150,000 distinct CDR3 sequences, around 9.7% seen once. Unmatched junction bases numbered 6, after V lost 3 bases and J lost 4 bases. Germline lookup yields CDR1 SGHVS and CDR2 FQNEAQ. The CDR3 is made up of 15 amino acids. The chain uses TRBV7-8 and TRBJ2-1; TRBD2 matches at 7 bases. Sequenced: blood, either unsorted or a sorted T cell fraction (not recorded which). This receptor was obtained from a male donor with ankylosing spondylitis or in good health (not recorded which). For the CDR3, the DNA is TGTGCCAGCAGCTTCAGCGGGATACGATACAATGAGCAGTTCTTC. Its translation: CASSFSGIRYNEQFF.